This entry lists 15 T cell receptor beta chains sequenced from one sample in a study of identical twins. TCRdb called the 5' RACE reads again in MiXCR, with one record for every CDR3 protein. The data contain about 200,000 distinct CDR3 sequences, roughly 7.1% of them singletons. A further study also used this sample, focusing on T cells expressing NK-cell markers.

Sequenced: CD8+ T cells sorted from blood. The receptors come from a woman in her late teens or twenties in good health.

This clonotype was counted a few times. The chain recombines TRBV7-2 with TRBJ1-1, with TRBD1 identical over 7 bases. Germline V lookup: CDR1 SGHTA, CDR2 FQGNSA. V lost 5 bases and J lost 10; bases outside the gene matches: 7. This CDR3 region has 12 residues. CDR3 in amino acids: CASSLDRVRAFF. The CDR3 bases are TGTGCCAGCAGCCTCGACAGGGTTAGAGCTTTCTTT.

This clonotype has a count of ten or more. The V call is TRBV9, the J call TRBJ2-3; 7 positions match TRBD2. The CDR3 has 15 residues. Trimming cost V 4 bases and J 0 bases; bases outside gene matches: 5. In germline, CDR1 is SGDLS, CDR2 YYNGEE. CDR3 in DNA: TGTGCCAGCAGCCCTAGCGGCTCTAGCACAGATACGCAGTATTTT. It specifies CASSPSGSSTDTQYF.

This clonotype was observed at least ten times. This sequence joins TRBV9 and TRBJ1-1, with D perhaps matching TRBD1 (6 bases). Trimming pared 3 bases from V and 7 bases from J, leaving 16 bases between. This CDR3 is 14 amino acids long. Germline CDR1 is SGDLS and CDR2 is YYNGEE. CDR3 coding DNA: TGTGCCAGCAGCGGCCGAGGGGGGACGGGTGAAGCTTTCTTT. It specifies CASSGRGGTGEAFF.

This clonotype was seen at least ten times. The chain employs TRBV29-1 and TRBJ1-4; D uncertain. Trimming removed 8 bases from V and 8 bases from J, with 18 bases in between. Per the germline V gene, CDR1 is SQVTM and CDR2 is ANQGSEA. CDR3 length: 13 amino acids. CDR3 coding DNA: TGCAGCCCGTGTGGCCGGGGATGGGAAAAACTGTTTTTT. As protein: CSPCGRGWEKLFF.

J is TRBJ2-7 and V is TRBV9; possibly TRBD2 for D (6 bases). The germline gives CDR1 SGDLS, CDR2 YYNGEE. V shed 4 bases and J shed 7 bases, with 24 bases lying between them. There are 16 residues in the CDR3. CDR3 loop: CASSPHGELSGAEQYF. CDR3 in DNA: TGTGCCAGCAGCCCCCATGGGGAGCTATCGGGAGCTGAGCAGTACTTC. Combining the CDR3 with reference TRBV9 and TRBJ2-7 gives the whole variable domain DSGVTQTPKHLITATGQRVTLRCSPRSGDLSVYWYQQSLDQGLQFLIQYYNGEERAKGNILERFSAQQFPDLHSELNLSSLELGDSALYFCASSPHGELSGAEQYFGPGTRLTVT.

Many counts were recorded for this clonotype. This rearrangement joins TRBV11-3 to TRBJ1-4; D may be TRBD1 (5 bases). The V end was cut by 2 bases, the J end by 0 bases, with 19 bases between. CDR3 size: 19 residues. Germline assignment: CDR1 SGHNT and CDR2 YENEEA. The CDR3 DNA reads TGTGCCAGCAGCTTAATTCCAGGGCCAAACTGGGCAACTAATGAAAAACTGTTTTTT. This encodes CASSLIPGPNWATNEKLFF.

There are many counts of this clonotype. V usage is TRBV7-3 and J usage is TRBJ2-2; D call uncertain. CDR3 length: 14 residues. Germline CDR1 reads SGHTA; CDR2 reads FQGTGA. The germline V and J ends were trimmed by 5 bases and 5 bases, with 12 bases remaining between them. The CDR3 sequence is CASSLLGRTGELFF. CDR3 nucleotide sequence: TGTGCCAGCAGCCTTTTGGGTAGAACCGGGGAGCTGTTTTTT.

This clonotype was picked up many times. The chain carries TRBV10-3 and TRBJ2-7, with D possibly matching TRBD2 (5 bases). The V gene lost 4 bases and the J gene lost 0 bases, with 16 bases spanning the gap. The germline gives CDR1 ENHRY, CDR2 SYGVKD. This CDR3 is 16 amino acids long. CDR3 loop: CAISVSAERTSYEQYF. CDR3 DNA sequence: TGTGCCATCAGTGTGAGTGCGGAGCGGACCTCCTACGAGCAGTACTTC.

V gene TRBV7-2 combines with J gene TRBJ2-7; D unclear. V lost 5 bases, J lost 7 bases, and 15 bases lay in between. The CDR3 has 13 residues. CDR1 and CDR2 (germline): SGHTA, FQGNSA. CDR3 DNA: TGTGCCAGCAGCATCAGCCCGAACTGGGAGCAGTACTTC. It translates to CASSISPNWEQYF.

The chain links TRBV6-6 to TRBJ1-2; D uncertain. V lost 8 bases and J lost 2, with 12 bases in between. This CDR3 contains 13 residues. The germline V gene encodes CDR1 MNHNY and CDR2 SVGAGI (reference sequence). The CDR3 DNA reads TGTGCCAGCTTGATGGACGGGAACTATGGCTACACCTTC. Its translation is CASLMDGNYGYTF.

The rearrangement uses TRBV3-1 and TRBJ2-5; 9 bases align to TRBD2. CDR1 LGHDT and CDR2 YNNKEL come from the germline V gene (reference sequence). The CDR3 is 14 amino acids. V lost 6 bases and J lost 4; bases outside the gene matches: 6. CDR3 sequence (DNA): TGTGCCAGCAGTAACGCGGGGGGGGGAGAGACCCAGTACTTC. The encoded protein is CASSNAGGGETQYF.

This clonotype was seen many times. V and J are TRBV7-9 and TRBJ2-1; 10 positions agree with TRBD2. The V gene end was trimmed by 2 bases and the J gene end by 13 bases; junction bases not matched to a gene: 8. This CDR3 contains 14 residues. Germline CDR1 reads SEHNR; CDR2 reads FQNEAQ (reference sequence). CDR3 region: CASSLTIAGGEQFF. The CDR3 coding sequence is TGTGCCAGCAGCTTAACTATAGCGGGAGGTGAACAGTTCTTC.

Many counts were recorded for this clonotype. CDR3 sequence (DNA): TGTGCCAGCAGTTATCTTGGGATCGGCGATGAGCAGTTCTTC. Translated: CASSYLGIGDEQFF. The V call is TRBV6-2 or TRBV6-3, the J call TRBJ2-1, with D hard to call. With 3 bases removed from V and 8 bases from J, the gap between germline ends came to 14 bases. The CDR3 contains 14 residues. In germline, CDR1 is MNHEY, CDR2 SVGEGT.

The gene calls are TRBV24-1 and TRBJ2-1, with TRBD2 identical over 9 bases. Germline V gene data show CDR1 as KGHDR and CDR2 as SFDVKD. V shed 8 bases, J shed 10 bases, and the junction held 41 bases outside the gene matches. The CDR3 is made up of 24 amino acids. CDR3 coding DNA: TGTGCCACCAAGATAGCGGGGGACGAAGACATACTAGGATCGGAGAGCTGGGGGTGTTCGGAGCAGTTCTTC. As protein: CATKIAGDEDILGSESWGCSEQFF.

This clonotype was seen repeatedly, ten times or more. V and J are TRBV5-1 and TRBJ2-1; weak D call: TRBD1 (5 bases). The CDR3 runs 14 residues. Deletions cut 0 bases from V and 5 bases from J, with 9 bases between. The V gene's germline CDR1 is SGHRS and CDR2 YFSETQ. The CDR3 nucleotides are TGCGCCAGCAGCTTGGGACAGAATCACAATGAGCAGTTCTTC. This sequence encodes CASSLGQNHNEQFF. Together with reference TRBV5-1 and TRBJ2-1, the CDR3 gives the full variable domain: KAGVTQTPRYLIKTRGQQVTLSCSPISGHRSVSWYQQTPGQGLQFLFEYFSETQRNKGNFPGRFSGRQFSNSRSEMNVSTLELGDSALYLCASSLGQNHNEQFFGPGTRLTVL.